This T cell receptor beta chain was obtained from a study of T cells in Graves' hyperthyroidism and ophthalmopathy. Study observations and caveats: Most clonotypes expanded in the thyroid (above 0.001) were also present in blood.

This clonotype was detected only a few times. Its antigen is unidentified. TCR beta CDR3 region amplification was performed from RNA transcripts. The TCR CDR3 first-round RT-PCR relied on the HTBI primer set. TCRdb ran MiXCR on the multiplex PCR reads and lists one entry per CDR3 protein. The sample records under 700,000 distinct CDR3 sequences, approximately 16% being singletons. V gave up 4 bases and J gave up 0 bases; unmatched junction bases: 15. Germline values: CDR1 SEHNR, CDR2 FQNEAQ (reference sequence). The CDR3 length is 19 residues. Diagnostic decisions used clinical symptoms, serum thyroxine and TRAb, thyroid ultrasound and orbital computed tomography.

This clonotype was obtained from a woman under 30 with Graves' hyperthyroidism. Sequenced input: blood. The chain couples TRBV7-9 to TRBJ2-4, with TRBD1 matching 7 bases. The CDR3 here is CASSSVRDSLLLAKNIQYF. In DNA form, the CDR3 reads TGTGCCAGCAGCTCCGTTAGGGACAGCCTACTCCTAGCCAAAAACATTCAGTACTTC. Combining the CDR3 with reference TRBV7-9 and TRBJ2-4 gives the whole variable domain DTGVSQNPRHKITKRGQNVTFRCDPISEHNRLYWYRQTLGQGPEFLTYFQNEAQLEKSRLLSDRFSAERPKGSFSTLEIQRTEQGDSAMYLCASSSVRDSLLLAKNIQYFGAGTRLSVL.